This T cell receptor beta chain was retrieved from a study of CD8 T cells in Susac syndrome. RNA amounts of about 0.5 to 1 ug underwent reverse transcription with random hexamers. TCRdb itself ran the immunoSEQ multiplex PCR reads through MiXCR, one entry per CDR3 protein. This table has over 65,000 distinct CDR3 sequences, 90% to 95% appearing once. From germline, CDR1 is MGHRA and CDR2 YSYEKL. Trimming shortened V by 0 bases and J by 8 bases, and 20 bases separated the two germline ends. CDR3 length: 17 residues. The chain links TRBV4-1 to TRBJ2-1, with D possibly matching TRBD2 (7 bases). Sequenced input: CD4+ T cells from PBMCs. This sequence was found in a human donor with Susac syndrome. CDR3 DNA: TGCGCCAGCAGCCAAGATAGAGGGCGGGGGCTTGGGTATGAGCAGTTCTTC. It is translated as CASSQDRGRGLGYEQFF.